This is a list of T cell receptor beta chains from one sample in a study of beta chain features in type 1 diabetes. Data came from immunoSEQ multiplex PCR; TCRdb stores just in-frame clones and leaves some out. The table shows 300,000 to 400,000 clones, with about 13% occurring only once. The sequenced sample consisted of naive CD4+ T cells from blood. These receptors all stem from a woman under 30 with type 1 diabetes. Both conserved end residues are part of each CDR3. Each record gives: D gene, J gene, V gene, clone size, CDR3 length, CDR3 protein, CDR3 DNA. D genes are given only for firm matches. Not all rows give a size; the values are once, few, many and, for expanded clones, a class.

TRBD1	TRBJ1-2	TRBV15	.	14	CATSRSPGQSGYTF	TGTGCCACCAGCAGATCTCCGGGACAGTCTGGCTACACCTTC
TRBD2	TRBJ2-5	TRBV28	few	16	CASSPYGRTLQETQYF	TGTGCCAGCAGTCCGTACGGGAGGACCCTCCAAGAGACCCAGTACTTC
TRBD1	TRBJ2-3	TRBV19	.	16	CASSWEGDRGKDTQYF	TGTGCCAGTAGTTGGGAAGGGGACAGGGGGAAGGATACGCAGTATTTT
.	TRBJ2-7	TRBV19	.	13	CASQVTGAYEQYF	TGTGCCAGTCAAGTGACAGGCGCCTACGAGCAGTACTTC
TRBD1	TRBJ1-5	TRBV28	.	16	CASTQRTGGFFQPQHF	TGTGCCAGCACTCAAAGGACAGGGGGCTTTTTTCAGCCCCAGCATTTT
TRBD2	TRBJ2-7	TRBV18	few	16	CASSPPGLAGGYEQYF	TGTGCCAGCTCACCACCGGGGCTAGCGGGAGGTTACGAGCAGTACTTC
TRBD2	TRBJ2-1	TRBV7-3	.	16	CASSLTSGSNNNEQFF	TGTGCCAGCAGCTTAACTAGCGGGAGTAACAACAATGAGCAGTTCTTC
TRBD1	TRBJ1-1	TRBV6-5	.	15	CASSYLQGVGTEAFF	TGTGCCAGCAGTTACCTTCAGGGGGTGGGAACTGAAGCTTTCTTT
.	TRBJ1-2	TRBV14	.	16	CASSQVGASYTGGYTF	TGTGCCAGCAGCCAAGTAGGTGCCTCTTACACGGGTGGCTACACCTTC
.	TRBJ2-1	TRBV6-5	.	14	CASSYSTFVDEQFF	TGTGCCAGCAGTTACTCGACATTCGTGGATGAGCAGTTCTTC
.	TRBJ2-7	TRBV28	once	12	CATYSRPYEQYF	TGTGCCACTTACTCTAGGCCCTACGAGCAGTACTTC
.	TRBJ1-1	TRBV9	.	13	CASSVGSQGKTFF	TGTGCCAGCAGCGTAGGGTCTCAGGGGAAGACTTTCTTT
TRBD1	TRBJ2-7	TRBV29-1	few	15	CSVEDDRGREYEQYF	TGCAGCGTTGAAGACGACAGGGGGCGGGAGTACGAGCAGTACTTC
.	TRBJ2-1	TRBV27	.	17	CASRRRLQVLEYNEQFF	TGTGCCAGCAGGCGACGTCTACAGGTTCTAGAGTACAATGAGCAGTTCTTC
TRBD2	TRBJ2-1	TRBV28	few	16	CASSNAAGGPYNEQFF	TGTGCCAGCAGCAACGCAGCGGGAGGACCCTACAATGAGCAGTTCTTC
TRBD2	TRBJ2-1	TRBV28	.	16	CASSLGTGTSGLEQFF	TGTGCCAGCAGTTTAGGGACCGGGACTAGTGGTCTTGAGCAGTTCTTC
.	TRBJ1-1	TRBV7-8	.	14	CASSFQAGITEAFF	TGTGCCAGCAGCTTTCAGGCAGGGATCACTGAAGCTTTCTTT
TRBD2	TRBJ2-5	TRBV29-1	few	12	CSARGGIETQYF	TGCAGCGCCCGGGGGGGGATTGAGACCCAGTACTTC
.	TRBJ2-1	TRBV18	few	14	CASSRQDGYNEQFF	TGTGCCAGCTCACGACAGGACGGATACAATGAGCAGTTCTTC
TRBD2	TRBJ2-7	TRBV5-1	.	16	CASSLGLAGTSYEQYF	TGCGCCAGCAGCTTGGGACTAGCGGGAACCTCCTACGAGCAGTACTTC
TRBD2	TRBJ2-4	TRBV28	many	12	CASTTSGSIQYF	TGTGCCAGTACGACTAGCGGTAGCATTCAGTACTTC
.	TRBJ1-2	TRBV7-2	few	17	CASSLVHTGYLNYGYTF	TGTGCCAGCAGCTTAGTACACACGGGATACCTTAACTATGGCTACACCTTC